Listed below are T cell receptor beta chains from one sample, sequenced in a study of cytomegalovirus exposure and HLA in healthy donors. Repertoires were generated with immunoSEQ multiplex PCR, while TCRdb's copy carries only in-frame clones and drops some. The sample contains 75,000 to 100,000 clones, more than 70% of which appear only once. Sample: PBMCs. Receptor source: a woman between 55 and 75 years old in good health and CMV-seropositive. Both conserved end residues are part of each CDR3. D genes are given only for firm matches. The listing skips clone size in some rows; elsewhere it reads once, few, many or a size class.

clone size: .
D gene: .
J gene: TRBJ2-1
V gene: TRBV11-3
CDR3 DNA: TGTGCCAGCAGCTTAGCCCCGGATGAGCAGTTCTTC
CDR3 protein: CASSLAPDEQFF

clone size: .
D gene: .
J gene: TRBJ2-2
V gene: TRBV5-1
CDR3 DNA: TGCGCCAGCAGTCCTACAGCGGTCTTGAACACCGGGGAGCTGTTTTTT
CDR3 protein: CASSPTAVLNTGELFF

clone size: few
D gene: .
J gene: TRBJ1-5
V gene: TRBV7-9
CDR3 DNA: TGTGCCAGCAGCCCGGGGGATCAGCCCCAGCATTTT
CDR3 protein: CASSPGDQPQHF

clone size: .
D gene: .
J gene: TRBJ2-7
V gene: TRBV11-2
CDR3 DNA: TGTGCCAGCAGCTTAGCACCAGTTGTGGAGGGGACCTTCTACGAGCAGTACTTC
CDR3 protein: CASSLAPVVEGTFYEQYF

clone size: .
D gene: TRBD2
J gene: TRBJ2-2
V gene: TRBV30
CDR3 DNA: TGTGCCTGGTCGACGGGGGGGGCTGACACCGGGGAGCTGTTTTTT
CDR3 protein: CAWSTGGADTGELFF

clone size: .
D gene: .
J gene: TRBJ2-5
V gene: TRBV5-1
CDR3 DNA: TGCGCCAGCAGCTTGGGCCAGGGGGAGGTGGAGACCCAGTACTTC
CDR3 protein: CASSLGQGEVETQYF

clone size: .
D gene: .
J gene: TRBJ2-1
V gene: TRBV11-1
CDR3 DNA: TGTGCCAGCAGCTTTCTCCCCCAAGGGAGCTCCTACAATGAGCAGTTCTTC
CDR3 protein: CASSFLPQGSSYNEQFF

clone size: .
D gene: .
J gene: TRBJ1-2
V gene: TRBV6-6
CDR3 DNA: TGTGCCAGCAGTGATCCCGGGCAGGGCCTTCGGCGGTACACCTTC
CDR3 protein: CASSDPGQGLRRYTF

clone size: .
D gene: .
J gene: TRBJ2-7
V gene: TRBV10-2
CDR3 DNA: TGCGCCAGCAAGGGTAGCGGATCCTACGAGCAGTACTTC
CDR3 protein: CASKGSGSYEQYF

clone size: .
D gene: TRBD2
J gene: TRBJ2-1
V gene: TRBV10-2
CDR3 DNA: TGCGCCAGTCGGGTAGCGGGTCCCTCGGACAATGAGCAGTTCTTC
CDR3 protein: CASRVAGPSDNEQFF

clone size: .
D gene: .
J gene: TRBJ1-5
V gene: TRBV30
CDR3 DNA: TGTGCCTGGAGTGTCAGGGGCATTCAGCCCCAGCATTTT
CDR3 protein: CAWSVRGIQPQHF

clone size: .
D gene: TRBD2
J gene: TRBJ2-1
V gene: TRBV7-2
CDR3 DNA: TGTGCCAGCAGCTTAGGCAGCGGGAGGGCCTCGGGTGAGCAGTTCTTC
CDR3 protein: CASSLGSGRASGEQFF

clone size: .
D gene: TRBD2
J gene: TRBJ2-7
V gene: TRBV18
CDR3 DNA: TGTGCCAGCTCACCAAGCCTAGCGGGAGACGAGCAGTACTTC
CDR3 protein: CASSPSLAGDEQYF

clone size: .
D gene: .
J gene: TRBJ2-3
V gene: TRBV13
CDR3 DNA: TGTGCCAGCAGCTCTAGCAGACACCCGCCAGATACGCAGTATTTT
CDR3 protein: CASSSSRHPPDTQYF

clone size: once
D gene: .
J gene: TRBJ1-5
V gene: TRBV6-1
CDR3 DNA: TGTGCCAGCAGGCCACAACCCAATCAGCCCCAGCATTTT
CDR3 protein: CASRPQPNQPQHF

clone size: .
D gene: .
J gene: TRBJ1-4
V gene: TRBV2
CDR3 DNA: TGTGCCAGCAGTCTGGGAACAGGAGCGGAAAAACTGTTTTTT
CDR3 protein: CASSLGTGAEKLFF

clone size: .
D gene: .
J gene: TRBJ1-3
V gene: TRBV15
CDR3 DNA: TGTGCCACCAGCGCGTATTCTGGAAACACCATATATTTT
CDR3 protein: CATSAYSGNTIYF

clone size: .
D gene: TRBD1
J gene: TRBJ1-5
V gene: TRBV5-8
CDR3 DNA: TGTGCCAGCAGCTTGGGACAGGGCCTTTATAGCAATCAGCCCCAGCATTTT
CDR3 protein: CASSLGQGLYSNQPQHF

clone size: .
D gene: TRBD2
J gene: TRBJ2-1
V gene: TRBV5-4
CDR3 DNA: TGTGCCAGCAACCTTGGGGGGGGAGCGGGCGGCTCCTACAATGAGCAGTTCTTC
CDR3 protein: CASNLGGGAGGSYNEQFF

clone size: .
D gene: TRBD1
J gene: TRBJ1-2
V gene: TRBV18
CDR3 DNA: TGTGCCAGCTCAACTGGGACAGGGTCCTATGGCTACACCTTC
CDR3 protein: CASSTGTGSYGYTF

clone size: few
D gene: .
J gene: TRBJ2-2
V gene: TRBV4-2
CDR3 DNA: TGTGCCAGCAGTGACAGTTTCGCGAACACCGGGGAGCTGTTTTTT
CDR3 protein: CASSDSFANTGELFF

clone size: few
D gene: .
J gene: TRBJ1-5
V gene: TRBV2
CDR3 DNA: TGTGCCAGCAGGGTGACTTCCACCGGCAATCAGCCCCAGCATTTT
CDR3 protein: CASRVTSTGNQPQHF